One sample yielded the 8 T cell receptor beta chains listed below, sequenced in a study of blood T cell repertoires in COVID-19. Measured with immunoSEQ multiplex PCR; TCRdb has only the in-frame clones, and not every one. The sample yields 300,000 to 400,000 clones, 80% to 90% seen once. The sequencing input was peripheral blood. These TCRs come from an older woman with COVID-19, enrolled during active disease.

This chain links TRBV19 with TRBJ1-1; TRBD1 is a possible D gene (5 bases). The CDR3 is made up of 12 amino acids. V was cut by 3 bases and J by 6 bases, with 8 bases left in between. Germline V gene data show CDR1 as LNHDA and CDR2 as SQIVND (reference sequence). The CDR3 DNA reads as TGTGCCAGTAGTATCGGGGGTCCTGAAGCTTTCTTT. This sequence encodes CASSIGGPEAFF.

The genes are TRBV9 and TRBJ2-7, with 8 bases lining up with TRBD1. V was clipped by 6 bases and J by 8 bases; unmatched bases: 13. CDR1 SGDLS and CDR2 YYNGEE come from the germline V gene. This CDR3 comprises 14 residues. The CDR3 region has the DNA TGTGCCAGCAACTCGGGGGACAGGATATCACAGCAGTACTTC. Protein: CASNSGDRISQQYF.

In this sample, this clone turned up once. The rearrangement uses TRBV5-1 and TRBJ2-7; tentatively, D is TRBD1 (6 bases). The germline CDR1 and CDR2 sequences are SGHRS and YFSETQ. This CDR3 has 16 amino acids. V was trimmed by 0 bases and J by 1 base, leaving 14 bases between them. The CDR3 DNA reads as TGCGCCAGCAGCTTGGTAGCAGGGGCACTTTCCTACGAGCAGTACTTC. Translated, it gives CASSLVAGALSYEQYF.

The chain has TRBV30 and TRBJ1-2; 9 bases fit TRBD1. V gave up 3 bases and J gave up 5 bases; unmatched junction bases: 7. The CDR3 runs 14 residues. Germline V gives CDR1 GTSNPN, CDR2 SVGIG (reference sequence). DNA for the CDR3: TGTGCCTGGAGCCCGGGACAGGGTACTTATGGCTACACCTTC. It translates to CAWSPGQGTYGYTF. Complete variable domain (other parts from reference TRBV30 and TRBJ1-2): SQTIHQWPATLVQPVGSPLSLECTVEGTSNPNLYWYRQAAGRGLQLLFYSVGIGQISSEVPQNLSASRPQDRQFILSSKKLLLSDSGFYLCAWSPGQGTYGYTFGSGTRLTVV.

The chain is built from TRBV6-1 and TRBJ1-5; D call uncertain. V was pared by 2 bases and J by 5 bases, with 7 bases between. CDR1 is MNHNS, CDR2 SASEGT, per germline. The length of the CDR3 is 13 residues. The CDR3 DNA follows: TGTGCCAGCAGTGAATTTACTTATCAGCCCCAGCATTTT. Encoded protein: CASSEFTYQPQHF.

This chain links TRBV4-2 with TRBJ2-3, with D possibly TRBD2 on 5 matching bases. Deletions cut 0 bases from V and 2 bases from J, with 12 bases between. This CDR3 region has 16 residues. Germline assignment: CDR1 LGHNA and CDR2 YNFKEQ. CDR3 region: CASSQEGSIVTDTQYF. The CDR3 DNA follows: TGTGCCAGCAGCCAAGAGGGGAGTATTGTCACAGATACGCAGTATTTT.

The CDR3 bases are TGTGCCAGCAGCTTAGCAACAGATTCACCCCTCCACTTT. Translation: CASSLATDSPLHF. The gene calls are TRBV7-2 and TRBJ1-6; D gene uncertain. Deletions cut 0 bases from V and 8 bases from J, with 5 bases between. The CDR3 spans 13 residues. CDR1 SGHTA and CDR2 FQGNSA come from the germline V gene.

This clone was detected a few times. The rearrangement links TRBV6-5 to TRBJ2-2; tentatively, D is TRBD1 (5 bases). The CDR3 is 14 residues long. Germline-derived CDR1 and CDR2 are MNHEY and SVGAGI. The V end lost 5 bases, the J end lost 4 bases, and 11 bases lay between the germline ends. The CDR3 here is CASSPPGPTGELFF. CDR3 in DNA: TGTGCCAGCAGTCCACCAGGGCCCACCGGGGAGCTGTTTTTT.